A selection of T cell receptor beta chains follows, all from one sample in a study of CD8 T cells in Susac syndrome. TCRdb redid the calling of the immunoSEQ multiplex PCR reads with MiXCR, one entry per CDR3 protein. Of about 440,000 distinct CDR3 sequences in the sample, more than 80% were seen once. The sample comprised CD8+ T cells from PBMCs. These receptors were obtained from a human donor with multiple sclerosis. Both conserved end residues are part of each CDR3. The order of the fields is V gene, D gene, CDR3 protein. A D gene is named only where the DNA matches it firmly.

V: TRBV5-4; D: TRBD2; CDR3: CASSFFGGAADTQYF
V: TRBV4-1; D: NA; CDR3: CASSQDISSYNEQFF
V: TRBV27; D: NA; CDR3: CASSFPKGETQYF
V: TRBV12-3/TRBV12-4; D: NA; CDR3: CASNTIKGSDTIYF
V: TRBV29-1; D: NA; CDR3: CSVEDPGKGDTGETQYF
V: TRBV30; D: NA; CDR3: CASIGTGTEAFF
V: TRBV27; D: NA; CDR3: CASSFLGAFEGYTF
V: TRBV30; D: TRBD2; CDR3: CARTSGSTDTQYF
V: TRBV15; D: NA; CDR3: CATSTRGDTYEQYF
V: TRBV6-5; D: TRBD1; CDR3: CASSTYSGGGTEAFF
V: TRBV4-1; D: NA; CDR3: CASSQRSYEQFF
V: TRBV6-5; D: NA; CDR3: CASSYLQFYEQYF
V: TRBV27; D: TRBD1; CDR3: CASSLPGTGGHGELFF
V: TRBV7-9; D: NA; CDR3: CASSLAPGFGTLNYEQYF
V: TRBV20-1; D: TRBD2; CDR3: CSARDDERESPEQFF
V: TRBV6-1; D: NA; CDR3: CASSPFTGPYEQYF
V: TRBV20-1; D: NA; CDR3: CSASEETGSNQPQHF
V: TRBV6-1; D: NA; CDR3: CASSDPGVGIDEQFF
V: TRBV6-1; D: TRBD1; CDR3: CASSSWDSPDSPLHF
V: TRBV27; D: NA; CDR3: CASSFGSGGYGRGGYTF
V: TRBV6-6; D: TRBD1; CDR3: CASSYQRQGADTQYF
V: TRBV4-1; D: NA; CDR3: CASSQGQQGYEQYF
V: TRBV6-1; D: TRBD1; CDR3: CATDRGSGDEQFF
V: TRBV7-8; D: NA; CDR3: CASSLDFWQGLYQPQHF
V: TRBV14; D: NA; CDR3: CASSRGLQGANYGYTF
V: TRBV29-1; D: TRBD1; CDR3: CSVPNRDRAPYEQYF
V: TRBV29-1; D: NA; CDR3: CSVVGTVYGYTF
V: TRBV5-1; D: NA; CDR3: CASSLDREVREQYF
V: TRBV30; D: TRBD1; CDR3: CAWGQGGSPLHF
V: TRBV6-5; D: TRBD1; CDR3: CASSDLDRGETQYF
V: TRBV5-4; D: NA; CDR3: CASSFRTDTQYF
V: TRBV7-9; D: TRBD1; CDR3: CASTSGGGTEAFF
V: TRBV29-1; D: NA; CDR3: CSVEYRLNYNEQFF
V: TRBV29-1; D: NA; CDR3: CSVDRGGTGELFF
V: TRBV30; D: TRBD1; CDR3: CAWSGDRDGEQYF
V: TRBV5-4; D: NA; CDR3: CASSLAVGGRPDEQFF
V: TRBV4-1; D: NA; CDR3: CASSQDETAEQFF
V: TRBV7-9; D: TRBD2; CDR3: CASSLSTSGSHNEQFF
V: TRBV2; D: TRBD1; CDR3: CASSVPGQGINYGYTF
V: TRBV4-1; D: NA; CDR3: CASSHRVGAEAFF
V: TRBV27; D: TRBD1; CDR3: CASSPRTGEGETQYF
V: TRBV6-5; D: NA; CDR3: CASSYSGDGVNTEAFF
V: TRBV11-2; D: NA; CDR3: CASSLDLNGLEQYF
V: TRBV6-5; D: NA; CDR3: CASSYIQGQTDIQYF
V: TRBV28; D: NA; CDR3: CASSFRQGQGYTEAFF
V: TRBV27; D: NA; CDR3: CASIGPSYEQYF
V: TRBV4-1; D: TRBD2; CDR3: CASSQEPSGGKIIDNEQFF
V: TRBV5-5; D: TRBD1; CDR3: CASSWPGQGTDTQYF
V: TRBV2; D: TRBD1; CDR3: CASSGWSGQGFYEQYF
V: TRBV7-4; D: TRBD1; CDR3: CASSPGQGFPSPLHF
V: TRBV4-1; D: NA; CDR3: CASSQEGVGYGYTF
V: TRBV6-5; D: NA; CDR3: CASSSPDGNEQFF
V: TRBV10-3; D: NA; CDR3: CAISGETANTGELFF
V: TRBV7-6; D: NA; CDR3: CASSENAGRWNTEAFF
V: TRBV3-1; D: NA; CDR3: CASSFPAGTEAFF
V: TRBV29-1; D: TRBD1; CDR3: CSVAGTGDSYEQYF